This is a list of T cell receptor beta chains from one sample in a study of OX40 agonist ivuxolimab in advanced cancers. This table comes from immunoSEQ multiplex PCR, and its TCRdb copy is limited to in-frame clones, with some not included. This table has about 49,000 clones, roughly 73% appearing once. This specimen was CD4+ or CD8+ T cells sorted from blood, taken in a trial of the OX40 agonist ivuxolimab. All receptors derive from an adult with an advanced solid tumor such as melanoma, head and neck, liver or kidney cancer. Each CDR3 is given with its conserved first and last residue. A D gene is named only where the DNA matches it firmly. Rows give clone size only sometimes, using once, few, many, or a class for an expanded clone.

size	V	D	J	DNA	CDR3
NA	TRBV11-2	TRBD2	TRBJ2-5	TGTGCCAGCAGTTACCGCCCCCCCGGGACTAGCGGCCAAGAGACCCAGTACTTC	CASSYRPPGTSGQETQYF
NA	TRBV7-2	TRBD2	TRBJ2-5	TGTGCCAGCAGCCGAACCGGGACTAGCGGGGGACGGTTAGAGACCCAGTACTTC	CASSRTGTSGGRLETQYF
NA	TRBV5-1	TRBD1	TRBJ2-3	TGCGCCAGCAGGTCGGGGCCAGGGGGCTCCGATACGCAGTATTTT	CASRSGPGGSDTQYF
few	TRBV29-1	TRBD1	TRBJ2-3	TGCAGCGACAGACAGGGGGCTAGCACAGATACGCAGTATTTT	CSDRQGASTDTQYF
NA	TRBV7-8	TRBD1	TRBJ1-5	TGTGCCAGCAGCGTGGGGACAGGGGGATGGCAGCCCCAGCATTTT	CASSVGTGGWQPQHF
NA	TRBV18	NA	TRBJ1-4	TGTGCCAGCTCACCAAGGGACGAGAATGAAAAACTGTTTTTT	CASSPRDENEKLFF
NA	TRBV2	NA	TRBJ1-2	TGTGCCAGCAGTGAAAACTATGGCTACACCTTC	CASSENYGYTF
NA	TRBV5-6	TRBD1	TRBJ2-1	TGTGCCAGCAGCGGGACAGGGGACAGGGAGCAGTTCTTC	CASSGTGDREQFF
NA	TRBV6-4	NA	TRBJ1-5	TGTGCCAGCAGTGACCGACGGAGGGACTTATACGGCAATCAGCCCCAGCATTTT	CASSDRRRDLYGNQPQHF
few	TRBV7-2	NA	TRBJ1-4	TGTGCCAGCAGCTTAGTGCGGGGGCGCGATGAAAAACTGTTTTTT	CASSLVRGRDEKLFF
NA	TRBV6-5	NA	TRBJ2-7	TGTGCCAGCAGTTACGGTCGTTGGACCTACGAGCAGTACTTC	CASSYGRWTYEQYF
once	TRBV7-3	TRBD1	TRBJ2-6	TGTGCCAGCAGCGAGGGGGCTTTGAACTCTGGGGCCAACGTCCTGACTTTC	CASSEGALNSGANVLTF
NA	TRBV5-4	NA	TRBJ1-2	TGTGCCAGCAGCGCCGTAGACAGGTTCTATGGCTACACCTTC	CASSAVDRFYGYTF
NA	TRBV28	NA	TRBJ1-6	TGTGCCAGCAGTCCGCACAGCGCCTCCCCACCCCTCCACTTT	CASSPHSASPPLHF
medium-sized	TRBV6-5	TRBD2	TRBJ2-7	TGTGCCAGCAGTTACGGGGAGGGCGAGCAGTACTTC	CASSYGEGEQYF
NA	TRBV5-1	NA	TRBJ1-2	TGCGCCAGCAGCGGGGGAGTTGGGTCTAACTATGGCTACACCTTC	CASSGGVGSNYGYTF
NA	TRBV7-2	NA	TRBJ2-7	TGTGCCAGCAGCTTAGATCTGACCGCCGACGAGCAGTACTTC	CASSLDLTADEQYF
NA	TRBV5-1	NA	TRBJ1-2	TGCGCCAGCAGCTTGACAGGACAGACCTATGGCTACACCTTC	CASSLTGQTYGYTF
NA	TRBV28	NA	TRBJ2-3	TGTGCCAGCAAGGAGGACGGTTGGGCAGATACGCAGTATTTT	CASKEDGWADTQYF
NA	TRBV7-2	NA	TRBJ1-5	TGTGCCAGCAGCTTAGATCCAAGTCGTCAGCCCCAGCATTTT	CASSLDPSRQPQHF
NA	TRBV15	NA	TRBJ1-6	TGTGCCACCAGCGCGCGGGTCGATTCACCCCTCCACTTT	CATSARVDSPLHF
NA	TRBV5-1	NA	TRBJ2-6	TGCGCCAGCAGCTTGGACAGGTCGATCGGGGCCAACGTCCTGACTTTC	CASSLDRSIGANVLTF
NA	TRBV5-4	TRBD1	TRBJ2-7	TGTGCCAGCAGCTTCGACAGGGGGCGCGACGAGCAGTACTTC	CASSFDRGRDEQYF
NA	TRBV7-2	NA	TRBJ1-5	TGTGCCAGCAGCTGGACCGACAATCAGCCCCAGCATTTT	CASSWTDNQPQHF
NA	TRBV6-4	NA	TRBJ1-5	TGTGCCAGCAGTTTTGAGGAGGGTCAGCCCCAGCATTTT	CASSFEEGQPQHF
NA	TRBV29-1	TRBD1	TRBJ2-3	TGCAGCGTGGACAGGGGGCGGATTGATACGCAGTATTTT	CSVDRGRIDTQYF